Detailed here is one TCR beta chain. The antigen is undetermined. The primer mix had 60 Vbeta and 13 Jbeta primers. TCRdb's copy holds only in-frame clones and misses some; the assay was immunoSEQ multiplex PCR. This sample yields about 57,000 clones, of which 70% to 90% are seen a single time; 6% belongs to the top ten. With 4 bases clipped from V and 4 bases from J, the junction kept 4 bases outside the gene matches. The CDR3 extends over 13 amino acids. The germline CDR1 and CDR2 sequences are LGHNA and YNFKEQ. This entry comes from a study of cytomegalovirus exposure and HLA in healthy donors. Study observations and caveats: A later analysis reportedly found that, within productive TCRs, an Asian-associated ancestry cluster had fewer N-insertions than the mean observed across the roughly 730 donors. The study reported that TCR beta sequences accurately predicted HLA-A and HLA-B alleles in most subjects. It was shown in a later analysis that HLA-associated TCR beta chains were more clonally expanded than other, equally common chains.

What was sequenced was PBMCs. V is TRBV4-2 and J is TRBJ2-7, with TRBD1 matching 7 bases. The receptor comes from a male donor in good health and CMV-seronegative. The CDR3 spells CASSLGGTYEQYF. The CDR3 DNA sequence: TGTGCCAGCAGCCTAGGGGGCACGTACGAGCAGTACTTC.